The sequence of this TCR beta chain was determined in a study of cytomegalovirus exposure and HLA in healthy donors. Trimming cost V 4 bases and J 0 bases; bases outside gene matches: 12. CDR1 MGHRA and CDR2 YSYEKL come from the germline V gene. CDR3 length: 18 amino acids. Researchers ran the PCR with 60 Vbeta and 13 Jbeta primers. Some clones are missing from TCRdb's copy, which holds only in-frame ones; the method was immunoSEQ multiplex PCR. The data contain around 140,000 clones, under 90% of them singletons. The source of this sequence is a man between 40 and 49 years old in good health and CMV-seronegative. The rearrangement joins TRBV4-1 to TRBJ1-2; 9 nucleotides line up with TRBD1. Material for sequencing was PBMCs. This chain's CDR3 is CASSLRTGAELANYGYTF. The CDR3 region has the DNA TGCGCCAGCAGCCTCCGGACAGGGGCCGAGTTAGCTAACTATGGCTACACCTTC.